The source of this T cell receptor beta chain is a study of molecular identifiers for immune sequencing clone quantification. Study-level findings and limits: Reportedly, one cell's Jurkat TCR RNA was detected within 1,100,000 naive CD8 cells.

The CDR3 runs to 14 residues. Germline CDR1 and CDR2: DFQATT and SNEGSKA (reference sequence). V was shortened by 5 bases and J by 5 bases, with 15 bases between the two germline ends. Each CDR3 protein is one row after TCRdb ran MiXCR on the PCR reads. The sample carries some 35,000 distinct CDR3 sequences, approximately 19% recorded once. Sorting was used to obtain naive CD8 T cells (CD8+CD4-CCR7+CD45RA+). In its sample, this clonotype was seen many times. No antigen is known for it. Sequenced sample: naive CD8+ T cells from blood, with Jurkat cell RNA spiked in. Subset in this sample: FACS-sorted CD8+CD4-CCR7+CD45RA+ naive T cells. The V call is TRBV20-1, the J call TRBJ2-2; D remains unclear. The TCR sequence derives from a human donor in good health. Some libraries in this study had Jurkat cell RNA spiked in. The CDR3, as DNA: TGCAGTGCTTTTGTGGGTATCGGGACCGGGGAGCTGTTTTTT. It yields the protein CSAFVGIGTGELFF.